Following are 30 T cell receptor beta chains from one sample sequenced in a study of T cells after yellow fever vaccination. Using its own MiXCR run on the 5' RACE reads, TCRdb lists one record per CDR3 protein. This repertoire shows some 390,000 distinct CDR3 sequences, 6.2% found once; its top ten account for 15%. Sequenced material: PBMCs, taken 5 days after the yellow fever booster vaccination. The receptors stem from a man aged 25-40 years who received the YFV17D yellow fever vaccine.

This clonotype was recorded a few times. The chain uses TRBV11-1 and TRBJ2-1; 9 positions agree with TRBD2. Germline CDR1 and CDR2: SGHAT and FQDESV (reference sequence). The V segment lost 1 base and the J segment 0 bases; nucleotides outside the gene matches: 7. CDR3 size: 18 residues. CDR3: CASSLERTSDSSYNEQFF. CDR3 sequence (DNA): TGTGCCAGCAGCTTAGAAAGGACTAGCGACAGCTCCTACAATGAGCAGTTCTTC. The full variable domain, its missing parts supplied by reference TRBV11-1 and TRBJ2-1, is EAEVAQSPRYKITEKSQAVAFWCDPISGHATLYWYRQILGQGPELLVQFQDESVVDDSQLPKDRFSAERLKGVDSTLKIQPAELGDSAMYLCASSLERTSDSSYNEQFFGPGTRLTVL.

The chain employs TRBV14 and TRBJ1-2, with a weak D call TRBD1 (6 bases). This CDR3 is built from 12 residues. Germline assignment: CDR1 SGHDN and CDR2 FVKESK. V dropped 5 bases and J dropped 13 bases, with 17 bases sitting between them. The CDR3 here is CASSDGPQGITF. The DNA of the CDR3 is TGTGCCAGCAGCGACGGACCTCAGGGGATCACCTTC.

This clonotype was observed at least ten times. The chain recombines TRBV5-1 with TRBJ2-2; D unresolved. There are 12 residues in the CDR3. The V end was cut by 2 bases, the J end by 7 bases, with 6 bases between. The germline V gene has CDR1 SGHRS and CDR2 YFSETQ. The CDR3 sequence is CASSFPGGELFF. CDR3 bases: TGCGCCAGCAGCTTCCCCGGCGGGGAGCTGTTTTTT. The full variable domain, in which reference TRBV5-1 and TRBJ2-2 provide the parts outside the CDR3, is KAGVTQTPRYLIKTRGQQVTLSCSPISGHRSVSWYQQTPGQGLQFLFEYFSETQRNKGNFPGRFSGRQFSNSRSEMNVSTLELGDSALYLCASSFPGGELFFGEGSRLTVL.

The CDR3 here is CASSGQNSYEQYF. DNA for the CDR3: TGTGCCAGCAGTGGGCAGAACTCCTACGAGCAGTACTTC. V is TRBV11-2 and J is TRBJ2-7; D unresolved. The CDR3 totals 13 residues. Germline V gene lookup returns CDR1 SGHAT and CDR2 FQNNGV. Trimming took 6 bases from V and 0 from J, leaving 9 bases between them.

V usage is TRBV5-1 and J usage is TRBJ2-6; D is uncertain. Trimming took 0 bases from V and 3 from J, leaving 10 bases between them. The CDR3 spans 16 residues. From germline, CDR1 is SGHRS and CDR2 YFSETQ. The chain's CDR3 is CASSLASDVGANVLTF. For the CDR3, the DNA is TGCGCCAGCAGCTTGGCGAGTGACGTTGGGGCCAACGTCCTGACTTTC.

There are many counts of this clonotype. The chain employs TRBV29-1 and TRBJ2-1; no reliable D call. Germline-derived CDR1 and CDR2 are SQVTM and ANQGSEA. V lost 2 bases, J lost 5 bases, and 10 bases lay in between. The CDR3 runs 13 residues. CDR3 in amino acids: CSVEHQRDNEQFF. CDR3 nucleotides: TGCAGCGTTGAACACCAACGCGACAATGAGCAGTTCTTC.

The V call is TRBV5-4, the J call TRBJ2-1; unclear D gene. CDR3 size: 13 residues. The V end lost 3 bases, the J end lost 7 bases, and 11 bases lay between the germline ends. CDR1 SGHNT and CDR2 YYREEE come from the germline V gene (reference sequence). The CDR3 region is CASSWESANEQFF. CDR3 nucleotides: TGTGCCAGCAGCTGGGAAAGCGCTAATGAGCAGTTCTTC.

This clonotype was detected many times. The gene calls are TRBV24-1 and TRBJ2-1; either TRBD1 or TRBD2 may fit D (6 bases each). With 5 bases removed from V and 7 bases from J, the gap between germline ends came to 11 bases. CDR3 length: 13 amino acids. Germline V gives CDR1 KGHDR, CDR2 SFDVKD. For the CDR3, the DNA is TGTGCCACCAGTGCCGAAGGGGGGAATGAGCAGTTCTTC. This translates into CATSAEGGNEQFF.

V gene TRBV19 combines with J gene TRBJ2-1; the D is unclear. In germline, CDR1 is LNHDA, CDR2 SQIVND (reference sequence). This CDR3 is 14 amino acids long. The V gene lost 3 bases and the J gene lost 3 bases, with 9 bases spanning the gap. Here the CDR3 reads CASSMGNIYNEQFF. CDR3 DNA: TGTGCCAGTAGTATGGGTAATATCTACAATGAGCAGTTCTTC.

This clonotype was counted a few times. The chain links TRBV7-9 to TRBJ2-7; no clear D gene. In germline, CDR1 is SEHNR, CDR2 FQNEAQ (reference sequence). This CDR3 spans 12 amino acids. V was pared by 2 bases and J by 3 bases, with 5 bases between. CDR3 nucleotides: TGTGCCAGCAGCTTATGGCGCTACGAGCAGTACTTC. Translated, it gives CASSLWRYEQYF.

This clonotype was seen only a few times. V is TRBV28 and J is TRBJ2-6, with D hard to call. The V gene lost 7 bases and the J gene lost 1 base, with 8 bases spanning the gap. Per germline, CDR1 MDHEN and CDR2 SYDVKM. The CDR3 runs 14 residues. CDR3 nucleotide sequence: TGTGCCAGCAAAGATTCGTCTGGGGCCAACGTCCTGACTTTC. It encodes CASKDSSGANVLTF.

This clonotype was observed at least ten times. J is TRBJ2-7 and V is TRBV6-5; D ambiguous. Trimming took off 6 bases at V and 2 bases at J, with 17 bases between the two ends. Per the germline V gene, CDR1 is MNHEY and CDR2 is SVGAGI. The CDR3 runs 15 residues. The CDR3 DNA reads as TGTGCCAGCAGACGAACTTCACGTCTGGCCTACGAGCAGTACTTC. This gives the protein CASRRTSRLAYEQYF.

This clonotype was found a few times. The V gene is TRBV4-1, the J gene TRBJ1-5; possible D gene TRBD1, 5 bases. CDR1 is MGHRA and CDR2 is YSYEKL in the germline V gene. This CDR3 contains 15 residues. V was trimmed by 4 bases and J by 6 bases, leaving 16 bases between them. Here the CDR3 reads CASSPQERGTQPQHF. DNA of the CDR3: TGCGCCAGCAGCCCCCAAGAGAGGGGCACTCAGCCCCAGCATTTT.

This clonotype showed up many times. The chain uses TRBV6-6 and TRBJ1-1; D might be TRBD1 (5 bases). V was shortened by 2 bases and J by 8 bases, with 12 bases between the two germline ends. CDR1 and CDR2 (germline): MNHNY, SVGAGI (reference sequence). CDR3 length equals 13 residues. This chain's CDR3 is CASSYPRTSEAFF. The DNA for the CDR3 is TGTGCCAGCAGTTACCCCCGGACATCAGAAGCTTTCTTT.

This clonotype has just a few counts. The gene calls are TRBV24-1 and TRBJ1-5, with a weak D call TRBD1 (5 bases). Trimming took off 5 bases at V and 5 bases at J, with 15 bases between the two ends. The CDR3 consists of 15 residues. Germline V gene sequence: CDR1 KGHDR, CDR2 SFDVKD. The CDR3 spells CATSALGGDDQPQHF. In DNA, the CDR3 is TGTGCCACCAGTGCCCTGGGGGGGGACGATCAGCCCCAGCATTTT.

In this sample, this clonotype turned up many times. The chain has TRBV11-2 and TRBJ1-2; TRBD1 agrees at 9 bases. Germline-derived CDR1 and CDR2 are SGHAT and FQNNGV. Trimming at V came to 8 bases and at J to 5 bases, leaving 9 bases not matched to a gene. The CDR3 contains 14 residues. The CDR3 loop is CASGTSGTGYGYTF. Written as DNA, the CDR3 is TGTGCCAGCGGAACCTCCGGGACAGGGTATGGCTACACCTTC.

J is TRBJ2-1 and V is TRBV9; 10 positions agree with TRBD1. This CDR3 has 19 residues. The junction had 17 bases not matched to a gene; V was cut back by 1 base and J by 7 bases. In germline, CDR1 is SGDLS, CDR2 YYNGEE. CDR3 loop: CASSVQLGGGTGEGNEQFF. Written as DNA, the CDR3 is TGTGCCAGCAGCGTACAGCTTGGGGGGGGGACAGGGGAAGGAAATGAGCAGTTCTTC.

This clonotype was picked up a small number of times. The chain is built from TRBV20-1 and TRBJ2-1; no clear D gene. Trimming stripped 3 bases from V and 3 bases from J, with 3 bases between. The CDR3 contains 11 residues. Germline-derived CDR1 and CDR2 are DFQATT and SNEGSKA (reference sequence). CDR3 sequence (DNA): TGCAGTGCTAGTTACTACAATGAGCAGTTCTTC. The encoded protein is CSASYYNEQFF.

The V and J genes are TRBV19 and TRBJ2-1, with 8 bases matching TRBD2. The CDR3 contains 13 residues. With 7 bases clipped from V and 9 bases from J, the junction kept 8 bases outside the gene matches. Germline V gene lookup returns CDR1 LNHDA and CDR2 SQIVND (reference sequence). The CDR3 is CASTSRGGIEQFF. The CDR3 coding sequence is TGTGCCAGTACCTCCCGCGGGGGGATTGAGCAGTTCTTC. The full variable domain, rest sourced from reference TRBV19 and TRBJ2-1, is DGGITQSPKYLFRKEGQNVTLSCEQNLNHDAMYWYRQDPGQGLRLIYYSQIVNDFQKGDIAEGYSVSREKKESFPLTVTSAQKNPTAFYLCASTSRGGIEQFFGPGTRLTVL.

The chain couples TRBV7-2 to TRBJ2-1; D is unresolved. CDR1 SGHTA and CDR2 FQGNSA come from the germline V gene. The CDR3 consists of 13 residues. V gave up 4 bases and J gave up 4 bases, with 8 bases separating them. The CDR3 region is CASSSRSYNEQFF. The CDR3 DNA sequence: TGTGCCAGCAGCTCTCGGAGTTACAATGAGCAGTTCTTC.

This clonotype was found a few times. In DNA form, the CDR3 reads TGTGCCAGCATCCAGACTTGGACTAGCACAGATACGCAGTATTTT. It translates to CASIQTWTSTDTQYF. J is TRBJ2-3 and V is TRBV6-1; perhaps TRBD2 as D (5 bases). The CDR3 spans 15 residues. The germline gives CDR1 MNHNS, CDR2 SASEGT. The V gene lost 7 bases and the J gene lost 0 bases, with 14 bases spanning the gap.

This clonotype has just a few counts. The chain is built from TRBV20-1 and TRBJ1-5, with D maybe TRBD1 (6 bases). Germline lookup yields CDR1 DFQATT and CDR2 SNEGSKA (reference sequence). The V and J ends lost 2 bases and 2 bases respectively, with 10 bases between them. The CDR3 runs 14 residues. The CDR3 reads CSARRTVGNQPQHF. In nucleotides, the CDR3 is TGCAGTGCTAGAAGGACAGTGGGCAATCAGCCCCAGCATTTT.

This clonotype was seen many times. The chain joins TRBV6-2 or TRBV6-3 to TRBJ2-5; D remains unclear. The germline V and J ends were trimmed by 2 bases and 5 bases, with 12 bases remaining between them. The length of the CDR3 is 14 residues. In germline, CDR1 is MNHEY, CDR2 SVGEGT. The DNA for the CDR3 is TGTGCCAGCAGTTACGAAGTTGGAAGGGAGACCCAGTACTTC. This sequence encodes CASSYEVGRETQYF.

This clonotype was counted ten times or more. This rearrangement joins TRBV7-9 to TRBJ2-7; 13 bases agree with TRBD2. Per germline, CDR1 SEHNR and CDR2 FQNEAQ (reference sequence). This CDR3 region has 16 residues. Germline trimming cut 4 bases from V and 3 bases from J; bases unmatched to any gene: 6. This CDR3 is CASSWRTSGGYYEQYF. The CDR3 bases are TGTGCCAGCAGCTGGAGGACTAGCGGGGGATACTACGAGCAGTACTTC.

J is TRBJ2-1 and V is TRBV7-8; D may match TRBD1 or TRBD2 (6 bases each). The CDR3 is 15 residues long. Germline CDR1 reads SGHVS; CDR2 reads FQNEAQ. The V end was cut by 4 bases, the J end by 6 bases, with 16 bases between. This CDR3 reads CASSSGGGMVNEQFF. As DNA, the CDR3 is TGTGCCAGCAGCTCCGGAGGGGGGATGGTCAATGAGCAGTTCTTC.

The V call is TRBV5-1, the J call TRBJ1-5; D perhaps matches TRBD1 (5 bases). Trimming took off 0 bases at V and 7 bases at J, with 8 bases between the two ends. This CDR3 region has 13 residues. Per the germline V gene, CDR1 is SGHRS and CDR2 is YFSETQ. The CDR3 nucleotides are TGCGCCAGCAGCTTGGAGGGGTGGCAGCCCCAGCATTTT. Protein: CASSLEGWQPQHF. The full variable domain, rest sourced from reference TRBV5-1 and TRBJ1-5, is KAGVTQTPRYLIKTRGQQVTLSCSPISGHRSVSWYQQTPGQGLQFLFEYFSETQRNKGNFPGRFSGRQFSNSRSEMNVSTLELGDSALYLCASSLEGWQPQHFGDGTRLSIL.

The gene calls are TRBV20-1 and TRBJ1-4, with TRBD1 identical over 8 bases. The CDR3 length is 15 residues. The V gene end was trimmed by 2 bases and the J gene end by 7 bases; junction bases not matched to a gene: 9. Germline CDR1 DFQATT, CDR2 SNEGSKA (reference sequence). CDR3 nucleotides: TGCAGTGCTAGACGGCTCGGGACAGGTGGTGAAAAACTGTTTTTT. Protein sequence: CSARRLGTGGEKLFF.

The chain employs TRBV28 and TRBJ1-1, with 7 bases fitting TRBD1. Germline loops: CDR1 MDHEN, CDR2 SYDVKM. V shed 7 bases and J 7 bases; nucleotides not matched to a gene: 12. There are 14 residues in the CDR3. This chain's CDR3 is CASITGGGGIEAFF. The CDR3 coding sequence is TGTGCCAGCATCACTGGAGGGGGCGGGATTGAAGCTTTCTTT.

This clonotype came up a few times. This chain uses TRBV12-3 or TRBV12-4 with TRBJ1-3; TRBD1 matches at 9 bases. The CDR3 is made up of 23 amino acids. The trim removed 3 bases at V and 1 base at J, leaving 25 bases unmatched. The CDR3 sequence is CASSFVGTGSIEGSKPSGNTIYF. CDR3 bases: TGTGCCAGCAGTTTCGTAGGGACAGGGTCTATAGAAGGATCGAAGCCGTCTGGAAACACCATATATTTT.

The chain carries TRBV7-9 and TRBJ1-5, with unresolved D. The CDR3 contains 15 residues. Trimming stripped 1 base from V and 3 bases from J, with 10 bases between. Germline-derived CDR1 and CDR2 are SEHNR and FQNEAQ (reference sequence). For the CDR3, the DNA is TGTGCCAGCAGCTTAGGCTTCGCTCACAATCAGCCCCAGCATTTT. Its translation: CASSLGFAHNQPQHF. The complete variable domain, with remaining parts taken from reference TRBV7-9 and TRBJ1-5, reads DTGVSQNPRHKITKRGQNVTFRCDPISEHNRLYWYRQTLGQGPEFLTYFQNEAQLEKSRLLSDRFSAERPKGSFSTLEIQRTEQGDSAMYLCASSLGFAHNQPQHFGDGTRLSIL.